Reported below is one T cell receptor (beta chain). Its target is not known. These data come from a study of cytomegalovirus exposure and HLA in healthy donors. In the study overall: A subsequent analysis stated that the 90 to 150 validation repertoires were run on the same platform as the 550 to 750 first-cohort repertoires. Study-level points and caveats: Subsequent analysis revealed that first-cohort TCR clusters tended to co-occur in the roughly 120 validation repertoires.

CDR1 and CDR2 from the germline V gene are SGHRS and YFSETQ. The length of the CDR3 is 14 residues. V dropped 3 bases and J dropped 2; count of bases not matched to a gene: 3. TCRdb's copy holds only in-frame clones and misses some; the assay was immunoSEQ multiplex PCR. Altogether under 400,000 clones are present, around 90% being singletons, with the ten largest covering around 1%. V usage is TRBV5-1 and J usage is TRBJ2-7; 9 bases fit TRBD1. This sequence was found in a man between 25 and 39 years old in good health and CMV-seronegative. The sequenced sample was PBMCs. The CDR3 loop reads CASSYGTGTYEQYF. CDR3 bases: TGCGCCAGCAGCTATGGGACAGGGACCTACGAGCAGTACTTC. The full variable domain, in which reference TRBV5-1 and TRBJ2-7 provide the parts outside the CDR3, is KAGVTQTPRYLIKTRGQQVTLSCSPISGHRSVSWYQQTPGQGLQFLFEYFSETQRNKGNFPGRFSGRQFSNSRSEMNVSTLELGDSALYLCASSYGTGTYEQYFGPGTRLTVT.